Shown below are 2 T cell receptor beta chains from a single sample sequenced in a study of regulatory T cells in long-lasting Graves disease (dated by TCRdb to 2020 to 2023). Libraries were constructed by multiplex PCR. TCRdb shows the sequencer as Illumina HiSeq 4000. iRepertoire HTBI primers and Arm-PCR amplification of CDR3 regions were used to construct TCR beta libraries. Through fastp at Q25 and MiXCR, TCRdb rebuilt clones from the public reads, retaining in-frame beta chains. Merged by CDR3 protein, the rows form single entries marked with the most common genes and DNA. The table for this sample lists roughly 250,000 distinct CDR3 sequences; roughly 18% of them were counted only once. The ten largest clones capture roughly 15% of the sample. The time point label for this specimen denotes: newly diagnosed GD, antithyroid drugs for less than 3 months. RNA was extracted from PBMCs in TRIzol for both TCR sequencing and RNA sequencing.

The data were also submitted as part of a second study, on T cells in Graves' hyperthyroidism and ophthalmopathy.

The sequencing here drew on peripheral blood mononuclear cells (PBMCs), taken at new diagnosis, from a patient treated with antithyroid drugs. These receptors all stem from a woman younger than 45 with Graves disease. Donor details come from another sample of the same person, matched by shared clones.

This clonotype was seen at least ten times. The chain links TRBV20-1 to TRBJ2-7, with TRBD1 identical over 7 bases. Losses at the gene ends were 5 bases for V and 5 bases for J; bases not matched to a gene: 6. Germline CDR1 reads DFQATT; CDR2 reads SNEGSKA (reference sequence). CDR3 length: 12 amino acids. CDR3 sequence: CSAYRGPDEQYF. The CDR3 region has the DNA TGCAGTGCTTACAGGGGTCCCGACGAGCAGTACTTC.

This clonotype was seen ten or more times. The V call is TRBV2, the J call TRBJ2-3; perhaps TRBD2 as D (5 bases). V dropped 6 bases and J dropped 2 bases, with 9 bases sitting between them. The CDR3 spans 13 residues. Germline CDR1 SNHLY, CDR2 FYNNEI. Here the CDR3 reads CASRNGLTDTQYF. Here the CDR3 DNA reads TGTGCCAGCAGGAACGGACTCACAGATACGCAGTATTTT.